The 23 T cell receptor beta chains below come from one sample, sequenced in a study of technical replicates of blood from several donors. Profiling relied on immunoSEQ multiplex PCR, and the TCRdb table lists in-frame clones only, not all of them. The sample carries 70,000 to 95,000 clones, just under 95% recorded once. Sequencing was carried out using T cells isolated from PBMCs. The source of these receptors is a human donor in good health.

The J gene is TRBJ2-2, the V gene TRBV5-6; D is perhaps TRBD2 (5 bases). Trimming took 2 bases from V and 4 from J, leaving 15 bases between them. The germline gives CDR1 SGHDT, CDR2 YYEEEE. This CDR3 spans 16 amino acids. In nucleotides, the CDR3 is TGTGCCAGCAGCTTACGGCTTCCACGGGGCACCGGGGAGCTGTTTTTT. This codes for CASSLRLPRGTGELFF.

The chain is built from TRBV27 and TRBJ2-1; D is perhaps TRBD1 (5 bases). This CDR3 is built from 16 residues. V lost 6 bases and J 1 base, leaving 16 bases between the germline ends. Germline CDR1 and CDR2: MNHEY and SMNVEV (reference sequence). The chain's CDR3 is CASSSLVGASYNEQFF. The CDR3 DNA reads TGTGCCAGCAGCAGCTTGGTTGGGGCGTCCTACAATGAGCAGTTCTTC.

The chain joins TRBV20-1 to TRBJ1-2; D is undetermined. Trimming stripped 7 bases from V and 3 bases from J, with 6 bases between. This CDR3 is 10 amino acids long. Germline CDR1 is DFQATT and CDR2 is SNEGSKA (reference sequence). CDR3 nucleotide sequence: TGCAGTGTACTATACTATGGCTACACCTTC. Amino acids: CSVLYYGYTF.

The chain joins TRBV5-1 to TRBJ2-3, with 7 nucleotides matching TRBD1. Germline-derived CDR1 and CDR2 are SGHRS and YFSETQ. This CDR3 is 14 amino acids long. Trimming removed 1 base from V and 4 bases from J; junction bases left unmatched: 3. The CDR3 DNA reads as TGCGCCAGCAGCTTGAACCAGGGGGCAGATACGCAGTATTTT. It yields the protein CASSLNQGADTQYF.

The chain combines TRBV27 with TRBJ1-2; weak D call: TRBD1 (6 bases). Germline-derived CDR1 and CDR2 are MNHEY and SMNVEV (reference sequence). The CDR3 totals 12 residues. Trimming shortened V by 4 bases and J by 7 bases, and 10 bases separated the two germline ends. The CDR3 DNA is TGTGCCAGCAGTTCAGGGGAGCGTGGCTACACCTTC. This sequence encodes CASSSGERGYTF.

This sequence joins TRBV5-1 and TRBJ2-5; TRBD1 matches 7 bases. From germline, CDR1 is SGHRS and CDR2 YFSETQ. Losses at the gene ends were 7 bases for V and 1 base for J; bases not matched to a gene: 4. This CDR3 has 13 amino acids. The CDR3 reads CASSGTVQETQYF. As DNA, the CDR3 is TGCGCCAGCTCCGGGACAGTCCAAGAGACCCAGTACTTC.

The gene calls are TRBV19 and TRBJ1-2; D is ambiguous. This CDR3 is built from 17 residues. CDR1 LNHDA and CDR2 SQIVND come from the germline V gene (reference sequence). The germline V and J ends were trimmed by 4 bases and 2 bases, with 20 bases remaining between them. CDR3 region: CASSKQIFQTINYGYTF. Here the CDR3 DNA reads TGTGCCAGTAGTAAACAAATATTTCAAACGATAAACTATGGCTACACCTTC.

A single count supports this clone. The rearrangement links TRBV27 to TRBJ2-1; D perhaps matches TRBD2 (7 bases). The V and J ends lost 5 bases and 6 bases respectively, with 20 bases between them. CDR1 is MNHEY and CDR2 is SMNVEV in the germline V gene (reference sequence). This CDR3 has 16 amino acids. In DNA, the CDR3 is TGTGCCAGCAGTGAGGACTGGGAGGGGGTTGGCAATGAGCAGTTCTTC. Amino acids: CASSEDWEGVGNEQFF.

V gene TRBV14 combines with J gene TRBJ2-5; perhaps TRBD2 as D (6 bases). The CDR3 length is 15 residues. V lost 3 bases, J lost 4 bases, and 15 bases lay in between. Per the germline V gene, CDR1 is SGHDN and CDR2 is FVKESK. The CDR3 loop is CASSHFHGGRETQYF. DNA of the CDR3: TGTGCCAGCAGCCACTTTCACGGGGGAAGAGAGACCCAGTACTTC.

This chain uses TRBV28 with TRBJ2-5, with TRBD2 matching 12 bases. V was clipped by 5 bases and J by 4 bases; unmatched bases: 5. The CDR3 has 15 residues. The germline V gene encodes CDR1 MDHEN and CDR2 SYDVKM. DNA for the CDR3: TGTGCCAGCAGTCCGACTAGCGGGAGCTTAGAGACCCAGTACTTC. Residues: CASSPTSGSLETQYF.

CDR3 sequence (DNA): TGTGCCAGCACCCCAGCAGTCGAGGGAGCGGGGGGGTACAATGAGCAGTTCTTC. Translation: CASTPAVEGAGGYNEQFF. The chain couples TRBV7-3 to TRBJ2-1; TRBD2 matches 10 bases. The CDR3 spans 18 residues. Germline V CDR1 and CDR2: SGHTA, FQGTGA. V lost 7 bases, J lost 4 bases, and 16 bases stayed unmatched.

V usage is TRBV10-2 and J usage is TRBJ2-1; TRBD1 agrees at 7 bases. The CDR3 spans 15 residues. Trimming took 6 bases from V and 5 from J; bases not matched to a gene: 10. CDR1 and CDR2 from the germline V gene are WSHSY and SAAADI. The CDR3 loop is CASRTTLTGDNEQFF. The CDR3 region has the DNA TGCGCCAGCAGAACCACTCTAACAGGGGACAATGAGCAGTTCTTC.

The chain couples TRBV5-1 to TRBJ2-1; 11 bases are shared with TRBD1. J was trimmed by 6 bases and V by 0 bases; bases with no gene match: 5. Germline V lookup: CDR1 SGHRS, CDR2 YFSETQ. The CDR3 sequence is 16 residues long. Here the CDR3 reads CASSLGVGTGGNEQFF. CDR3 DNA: TGCGCCAGCAGCTTGGGGGTTGGGACAGGGGGCAATGAGCAGTTCTTC. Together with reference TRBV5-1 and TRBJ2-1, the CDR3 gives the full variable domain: KAGVTQTPRYLIKTRGQQVTLSCSPISGHRSVSWYQQTPGQGLQFLFEYFSETQRNKGNFPGRFSGRQFSNSRSEMNVSTLELGDSALYLCASSLGVGTGGNEQFFGPGTRLTVL.

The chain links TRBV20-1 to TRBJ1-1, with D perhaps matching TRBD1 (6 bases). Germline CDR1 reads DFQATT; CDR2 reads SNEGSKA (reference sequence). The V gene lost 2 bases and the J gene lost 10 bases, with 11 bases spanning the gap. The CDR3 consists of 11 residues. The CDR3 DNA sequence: TGCAGTGCTAGAACAGGGAATCGAGCTTTCTTT. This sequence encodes CSARTGNRAFF.

The CDR3: CASSQSRVTEAFF. The DNA for the CDR3 is TGTGCCAGCAGCCAATCCAGGGTAACTGAAGCTTTCTTT. This chain joins TRBV2 and TRBJ1-1, with D possibly being TRBD1 (5 bases). The CDR3 extends over 13 amino acids. Per the germline V gene, CDR1 is SNHLY and CDR2 is FYNNEI. Trimming pared 6 bases from V and 5 bases from J, leaving 13 bases between. The variable domain in full, with the rest retrieved from reference TRBV2 and TRBJ1-1, is EPEVTQTPSHQVTQMGQEVILRCVPISNHLYFYWYRQILGQKVEFLVSFYNNEISEKSEIFDDQFSVERPDGSNFTLKIRSTKLEDSAMYFCASSQSRVTEAFFGQGTRLTVV.

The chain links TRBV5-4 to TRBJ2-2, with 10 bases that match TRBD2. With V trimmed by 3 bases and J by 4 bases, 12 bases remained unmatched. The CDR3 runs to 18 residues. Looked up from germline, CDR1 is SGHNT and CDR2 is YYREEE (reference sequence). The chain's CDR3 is CASSSLAGARSGTGELFF. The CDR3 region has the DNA TGTGCCAGCAGCTCGCTAGCGGGGGCCCGCTCGGGCACCGGGGAGCTGTTTTTT.

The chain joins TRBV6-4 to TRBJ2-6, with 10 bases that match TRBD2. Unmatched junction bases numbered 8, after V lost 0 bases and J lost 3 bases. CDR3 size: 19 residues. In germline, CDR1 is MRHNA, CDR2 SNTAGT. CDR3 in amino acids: CASSDSFASGSHGANVLTF. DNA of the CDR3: TGTGCCAGCAGTGACTCGTTTGCTAGCGGGAGCCATGGGGCCAACGTCCTGACTTTC.

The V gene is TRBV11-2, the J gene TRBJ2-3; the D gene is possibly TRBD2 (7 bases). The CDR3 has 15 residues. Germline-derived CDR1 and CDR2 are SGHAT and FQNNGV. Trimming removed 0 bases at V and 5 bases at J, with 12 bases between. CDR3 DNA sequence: TGTGCCAGCAGCTTAGATGGGGGGGCGGTAGATACGCAGTATTTT. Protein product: CASSLDGGAVDTQYF.

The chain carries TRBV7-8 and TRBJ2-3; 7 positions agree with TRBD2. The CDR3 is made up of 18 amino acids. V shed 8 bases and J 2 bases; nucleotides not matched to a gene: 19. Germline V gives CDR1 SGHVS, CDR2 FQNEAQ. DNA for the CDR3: TGTGCCAGCGGATACCGAGGCGGGAGTGATGCGGACACAGATACGCAGTATTTT. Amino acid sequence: CASGYRGGSDADTDTQYF.

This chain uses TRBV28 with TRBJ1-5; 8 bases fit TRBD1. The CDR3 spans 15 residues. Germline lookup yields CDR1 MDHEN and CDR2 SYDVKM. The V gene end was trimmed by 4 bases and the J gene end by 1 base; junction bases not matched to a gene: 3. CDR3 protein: CASSYDRGSNQPQHF. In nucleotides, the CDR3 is TGTGCCAGCAGTTACGACAGGGGAAGCAATCAGCCCCAGCATTTT.

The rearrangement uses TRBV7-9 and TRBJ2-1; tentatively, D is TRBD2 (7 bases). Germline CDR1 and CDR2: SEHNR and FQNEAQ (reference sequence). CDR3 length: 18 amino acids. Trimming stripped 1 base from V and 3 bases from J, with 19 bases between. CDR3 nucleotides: TGTGCCAGCAGCTTAGGGAGGCGGGGGCCTCGTTTCTACAATGAGCAGTTCTTC. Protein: CASSLGRRGPRFYNEQFF.

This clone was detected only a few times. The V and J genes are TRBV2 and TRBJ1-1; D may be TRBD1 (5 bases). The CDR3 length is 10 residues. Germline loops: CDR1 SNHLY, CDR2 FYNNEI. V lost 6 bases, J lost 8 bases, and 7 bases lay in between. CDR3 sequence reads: CASSRTEAFF. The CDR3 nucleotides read TGTGCCAGCAGCCGGACAGAAGCTTTCTTT.

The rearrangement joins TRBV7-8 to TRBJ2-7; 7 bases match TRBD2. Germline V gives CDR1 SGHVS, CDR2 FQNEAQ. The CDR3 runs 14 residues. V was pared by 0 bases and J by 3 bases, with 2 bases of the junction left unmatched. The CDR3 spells CASSLAGGDYEQYF. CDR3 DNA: TGTGCCAGCAGCTTAGCGGGGGGGGACTACGAGCAGTACTTC.